This T cell receptor (beta chain) was captured by sequencing in a study of response to subunit inactivated influenza vaccine. Study-level results: Researchers suggested that each seasonal influenza vaccination recruits few new T cells.

Only a few counts were recorded for this clonotype. The antigen is unknown. The CDR3 has 14 residues. The germline V gene encodes CDR1 MNHEY and CDR2 SVGAGI. Trimming cost V 3 bases and J 2 bases, with 11 bases left between them. MiXCR, applied by TCRdb to the RT-PCR reads, yields one record per CDR3 protein. Of fewer than 750,000 distinct CDR3 sequences detected, around 15% appear once; the ten largest clones hold roughly 11%. This receptor was taken from a man aged 45-60 years who received an inactivated influenza vaccine. The rearrangement links TRBV6-5 to TRBJ2-7, with D possibly being TRBD2 (7 bases). Specimen: PBMCs from blood, collected less than 13 days after vaccination. CDR3 DNA: TGTGCCAGCAGTTATGGGAGGGGGGCCTACGAGCAGTACTTC. Its protein is CASSYGRGAYEQYF.